This passage covers 10 T cell receptor beta chains from one sample sequenced in a study of OX40 agonist ivuxolimab in advanced cancers. Preparation of the library involved the immunoSEQ multiplex PCR assay. What TCRdb holds here is the immuneACCESS table cut down to in-frame rearrangements. Part of the clones is not present; checked against another copy, under half of the missing clones reflect an unresolved V gene, and the others are unexplained. Here the sample has about 69,000 clones; almost 90% occur a single time. Jointly, the top ten make up 10% to 13% of the sample. The specimen comprised CD4+ or CD8+ T cells sorted from blood, sampled in a trial of the OX40 agonist ivuxolimab. These receptors were collected from an adult with an advanced solid tumor such as melanoma, head and neck, liver or kidney cancer.

The rearrangement joins TRBV28 to TRBJ2-7; possibly TRBD2 for D (6 bases). The length of the CDR3 is 13 residues. The V and J ends lost 3 bases and 3 bases respectively, with 9 bases between them. Germline CDR1 and CDR2: MDHEN and SYDVKM. CDR3 nucleotide sequence: TGTGCCAGCAGTTTTCGGGAGCTCTACGAGCAGTACTTC. Amino acids: CASSFRELYEQYF.

The genes are TRBV28 and TRBJ1-5; D may be TRBD1 (5 bases). CDR1 MDHEN and CDR2 SYDVKM come from the germline V gene. The CDR3 runs to 15 residues. V dropped 6 bases and J dropped 2 bases, with 14 bases sitting between them. The CDR3 sequence: CASRAGRGGNQPQHF. Here the CDR3 DNA reads TGTGCCAGCAGGGCAGGGCGGGGTGGCAATCAGCCCCAGCATTTT.

The rearrangement links TRBV5-1 to TRBJ2-1, with TRBD2 identical over 11 bases. Germline CDR1 is SGHRS and CDR2 is YFSETQ. The CDR3 has 15 residues. V was pared by 4 bases and J by 12 bases, with 12 bases of the junction left unmatched. The CDR3 nucleotides read TGCGCCAGCAGCCCCCTTAGCGGGAGGGGCGGTAGGCAGTTCTTC. As protein: CASSPLSGRGGRQFF. The entire variable domain, with the rest obtained from reference TRBV5-1 and TRBJ2-1, is as follows: KAGVTQTPRYLIKTRGQQVTLSCSPISGHRSVSWYQQTPGQGLQFLFEYFSETQRNKGNFPGRFSGRQFSNSRSEMNVSTLELGDSALYLCASSPLSGRGGRQFFGPGTRLTVL.

The rearrangement links TRBV16 to TRBJ1-4; D gene uncertain. Germline CDR1 reads KGHSY; CDR2 reads FQNENV. The V and J ends lost 1 base and 7 bases respectively, with 10 bases between them. The CDR3 runs 14 residues. This chain's CDR3 is CASSQFGGPEKLFF. The DNA of the CDR3 is TGTGCCAGCAGCCAATTCGGCGGGCCTGAAAAACTGTTTTTT.

This sequence joins TRBV7-2 and TRBJ2-5; perhaps D is TRBD1 or TRBD2 (6 bases each). V was pared by 1 base and J by 9 bases, with 15 bases between. CDR1 SGHTA and CDR2 FQGNSA come from the germline V gene. The CDR3 consists of 14 residues. CDR3 coding DNA: TGTGCCAGCAGCTTAGGGGGGGCAGTTGGTGCCCAGTACTTC. The encoded protein is CASSLGGAVGAQYF.

The rearrangement uses TRBV7-2 and TRBJ1-2; TRBD1 matches at 7 bases. V lost 3 bases to trimming and J lost 7 bases; unmatched junction nucleotides: 5. Looked up from germline, CDR1 is SGHTA and CDR2 is FQGNSA. The CDR3 extends over 13 amino acids. The CDR3 loop is CASSFRDSRGYTF. CDR3 bases: TGTGCCAGCAGCTTTAGGGACAGTCGTGGCTACACCTTC.

Comments on this clone: No conserved phenylalanine or tryptophan is present at the end of the CDR3, so a read error is the likely explanation. It is unclear where the CDR3 begins or ends on the DNA, so no DNA is shown, and the CDR3 is as TCRdb lists it. V gene TRBV5-1 combines with J gene TRBJ1-6; TRBD1 was called by the table and not checked on the DNA. The germline V gene encodes CDR1 SGHRS and CDR2 YFSETQ. Termini included, the CDR3 measures 10 amino acids. The CDR3 sequence is CASSSLPRVS.

On this clone: Other DNA variants within this sample encode the same CDR3. J is TRBJ2-5 and V is TRBV5-1; D is unresolved. The CDR3 extends over 12 amino acids. Germline V gene sequence: CDR1 SGHRS, CDR2 YFSETQ. Trimming left V 4 bases short and J 5 bases short, with 9 bases between. In DNA, the CDR3 is TGCGCCAGCAGCATAAGTGGTGAGACCCAGTACTTC. It translates to CASSISGETQYF.

V gene TRBV5-5 combines with J gene TRBJ2-1; D is unclear. The CDR3 loop spans 13 amino acids. V was trimmed by 5 bases and J by 7 bases, leaving 13 bases between them. Germline-derived CDR1 and CDR2 are SGHKS and YYEKEE (reference sequence). CDR3 sequence (DNA): TGTGCCAGCAGTTCTGGTTGGGGAAATGAGCAGTTCTTC. It is translated as CASSSGWGNEQFF.

The V and J genes are TRBV11-2 and TRBJ2-6, with D hard to call. V lost 11 bases and J 2 bases, leaving 10 bases between the germline ends. The germline gives CDR1 SGHAT, CDR2 FQNNGV. CDR3 length equals 13 residues. The CDR3 region has the DNA TGTGCCCAGGCAGGTCCTGGGGCCAACGTCCTGACTTTC. The encoded protein is CAQAGPGANVLTF.